A selection of T cell receptor beta chains follows, all from one sample in a study of T cell responses to AZD1222 COVID-19 vaccine. Generated by immunoSEQ multiplex PCR, the TCRdb table keeps only in-frame clones and is missing some. The sample shows some 200,000 clones, about 94% of them seen only once. The specimen was peripheral blood, collected 28 days after the second dose of the MenACWY control vaccine. The receptors stem from an adult who received the MenACWY meningococcal vaccine as a control. Both conserved end residues are part of each CDR3. A D gene is named only where the DNA matches it firmly. Clone size is stated in some rows and not others, as once, few, many or a class when expanded.

d_gene	v_gene	j_gene	abundance	CDR3aa	CDR3nt
-	TRBV6-5	TRBJ2-3	-	CASSSASTDTQYF	TGTGCCAGCAGTTCCGCTAGCACAGATACGCAGTATTTT
-	TRBV7-9	TRBJ2-1	-	CASSPTESYNEQFF	TGTGCCAGCAGCCCGACAGAGTCCTACAATGAGCAGTTCTTC
-	TRBV5-5	TRBJ2-7	-	CAGARGPTYEQYF	TGTGCCGGGGCGCGAGGTCCCACCTACGAGCAGTACTTC
-	TRBV7-2	TRBJ2-5	-	CASSSLIQETQYF	TGTGCCAGCAGCTCCCTAATCCAAGAGACCCAGTACTTC
-	TRBV5-6	TRBJ2-2	-	CASSLARPGGVGTGELFF	TGTGCCAGCAGCCTGGCGAGACCGGGGGGCGTTGGCACCGGGGAGCTGTTTTTT
-	TRBV7-9	TRBJ1-2	-	CASSLEANYGYTF	TGTGCCAGCAGCTTAGAAGCTAACTATGGCTACACCTTC
TRBD2	TRBV28	TRBJ2-1	-	CASNSPGLAGGSSYNEQFF	TGTGCCAGCAACTCACCAGGACTAGCGGGAGGTAGCTCCTACAATGAGCAGTTCTTC
-	TRBV5-4	TRBJ2-1	-	CASSLLAGAPRNEQFF	TGTGCCAGCAGCTTGCTCGCGGGGGCTCCCCGGAATGAGCAGTTCTTC
-	TRBV28	TRBJ2-1	-	CASSLLQPDYNEQFF	TGTGCCAGCAGTTTATTACAGCCGGACTACAATGAGCAGTTCTTC
-	TRBV28	TRBJ1-2	-	CASSFSSGRTNYGYTF	TGTGCCAGCAGTTTTAGTTCAGGCAGGACTAACTATGGCTACACCTTC
-	TRBV14	TRBJ1-2	-	CASSQGYGYTF	TGTGCCAGCAGCCAGGGATATGGCTACACCTTC
-	TRBV9	TRBJ1-1	-	CASSAGSGVTEAFF	TGTGCCAGCAGCGCGGGTTCAGGGGTCACTGAAGCTTTCTTT
-	TRBV5-6	TRBJ1-2	-	CASSLVPTTANYGYTF	TGTGCCAGCAGCTTGGTGCCGACAACCGCGAACTATGGCTACACCTTC
-	TRBV15	TRBJ1-5	-	CATSSPGTYSNQPQHF	TGTGCCACCAGCAGCCCCGGGACCTATAGCAATCAGCCCCAGCATTTT
TRBD1	TRBV24-1	TRBJ1-2	-	CATRDTGERGYTF	TGTGCCACCAGGGACACAGGGGAACGCGGCTACACCTTC
TRBD2	TRBV24-1	TRBJ2-1	-	CATSYPGLSSNEQFF	TGTGCCACCAGTTACCCGGGACTATCTTCCAATGAGCAGTTCTTC
-	TRBV28	TRBJ2-7	-	CASSLLSYEQYF	TGTGCCAGCAGTTTATTATCCTACGAGCAGTACTTC
TRBD1	TRBV7-9	TRBJ1-1	-	CASSSRQGQMNTEAFF	TGTGCCAGCAGCAGCAGGCAGGGACAGATGAACACTGAAGCTTTCTTT
-	TRBV27	TRBJ1-1	-	CASSLARNTEAFF	TGTGCCAGCAGTTTGGCCAGAAACACTGAAGCTTTCTTT
TRBD1	TRBV7-3	TRBJ1-5	once	CASSLSSLQGENQPQHF	TGTGCCAGCAGCTTAAGCTCGCTACAGGGGGAGAATCAGCCCCAGCATTTT
TRBD1	TRBV5-4	TRBJ1-3	-	CASSAPTGVNSGNTIYF	TGTGCCAGCAGCGCCCCCACAGGGGTAAATTCTGGAAACACCATATATTTT
-	TRBV3-1/TRBV3-2	TRBJ2-5	-	CASSLYTQALKTQYF	TGTGCCAGCAGCCTTTACACACAGGCTCTCAAGACCCAGTACTTC
-	TRBV27	TRBJ2-7	few	CASSLSRGPGEQYF	TGTGCCAGCAGTTTATCGCGGGGGCCGGGTGAGCAGTACTTC
-	TRBV9	TRBJ2-2	-	CASSWTGITGELFF	TGTGCCAGCAGCTGGACGGGGATTACCGGGGAGCTGTTTTTT
-	TRBV5-1	TRBJ2-3	-	CASSLRSSTDTQYF	TGCGCCAGCAGCTTGCGGTCTAGCACAGATACGCAGTATTTT
-	TRBV7-9	TRBJ2-3	-	CASSFGGNTDTQYF	TGTGCCAGCTCCTTCGGGGGAAACACAGATACGCAGTATTTT
-	TRBV2	TRBJ2-7	-	CASYRDSRYEQYF	TGTGCCAGCTACCGGGACTCGAGATACGAGCAGTACTTC
-	TRBV7-9	TRBJ1-2	-	CATTVGGGLSYYGYTF	TGTGCCACCACTGTGGGGGGGGGCCTCTCCTACTATGGCTACACCTTC
-	TRBV6-5	TRBJ1-2	-	CASSYSRLGLRGYTF	TGTGCCAGCAGTTACTCCCGTTTGGGCTTGAGGGGCTACACCTTC
-	TRBV28	TRBJ2-7	-	CASSFRRLGEQYF	TGTGCCAGCAGTTTCCGGAGATTGGGCGAGCAGTACTTC
-	TRBV7-9	TRBJ1-1	once	CASSPEGNTEAFF	TGTGCCAGCAGCCCTGAAGGGAACACTGAAGCTTTCTTT
TRBD2	TRBV27	TRBJ2-5	once	CASSFLAGDQETQYF	TGTGCCAGCAGTTTCCTAGCGGGGGACCAAGAGACCCAGTACTTC
-	TRBV7-2	TRBJ2-7	-	CASSPGSGPYEQYF	TGTGCCAGCAGCCCCGGGTCGGGCCCCTACGAGCAGTACTTC
TRBD2	TRBV7-3	TRBJ2-3	-	CASSLSARTSGGDADTQYF	TGTGCCAGCAGCTTATCGGCAAGGACTAGCGGGGGGGATGCAGATACGCAGTATTTT
-	TRBV9	TRBJ2-5	-	CASSVGVGGVETQYF	TGTGCCAGCAGCGTAGGCGTAGGGGGAGTCGAGACCCAGTACTTC
-	TRBV27	TRBJ2-2	-	CASRNTGELFF	TGTGCCAGCAGAAACACCGGGGAGCTGTTTTTT